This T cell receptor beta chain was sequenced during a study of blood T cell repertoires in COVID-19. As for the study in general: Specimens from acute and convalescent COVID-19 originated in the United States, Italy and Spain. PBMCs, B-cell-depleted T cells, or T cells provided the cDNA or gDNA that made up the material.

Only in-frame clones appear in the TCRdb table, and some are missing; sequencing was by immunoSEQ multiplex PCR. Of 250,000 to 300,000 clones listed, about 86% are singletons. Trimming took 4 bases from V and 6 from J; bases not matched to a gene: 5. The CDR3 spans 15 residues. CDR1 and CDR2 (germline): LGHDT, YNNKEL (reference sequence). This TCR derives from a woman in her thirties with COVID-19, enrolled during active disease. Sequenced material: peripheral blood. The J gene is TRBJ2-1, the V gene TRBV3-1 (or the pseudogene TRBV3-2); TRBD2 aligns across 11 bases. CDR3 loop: CASSRPSGGFNEQFF. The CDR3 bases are TGTGCCAGCAGCCGACCTAGCGGGGGGTTCAATGAGCAGTTCTTC.